This T cell receptor beta chain was identified in a study of T cell responses to AZD1222 COVID-19 vaccine. Study-level results: Vaccine-associated CD4 TCRs spanned spike, dominant at 160-218 and 743-854.

Profiled with immunoSEQ multiplex PCR; TCRdb holds only in-frame clones, not every one. The sample consists of around 110,000 clones, about nine tenths of them appearing once. A note on this clone: What it recognizes is unknown.

The length of the CDR3 is 15 residues. The germline CDR1 and CDR2 sequences are SGHRS and YFSETQ. Trimming took off 0 bases at V and 7 bases at J, with 13 bases between the two ends. The sequence came from an adult who received the AZD1222 COVID-19 vaccine. The sequences come from peripheral blood, collected 28 days after the second AZD1222 dose. The chain is built from TRBV5-1 and TRBJ1-4; D is ambiguous. In nucleotides, the CDR3 is TGCGCCAGCAGCTTGGCCGGGAATGAGGGTGAAAAACTGTTTTTT. This gives the protein CASSLAGNEGEKLFF.